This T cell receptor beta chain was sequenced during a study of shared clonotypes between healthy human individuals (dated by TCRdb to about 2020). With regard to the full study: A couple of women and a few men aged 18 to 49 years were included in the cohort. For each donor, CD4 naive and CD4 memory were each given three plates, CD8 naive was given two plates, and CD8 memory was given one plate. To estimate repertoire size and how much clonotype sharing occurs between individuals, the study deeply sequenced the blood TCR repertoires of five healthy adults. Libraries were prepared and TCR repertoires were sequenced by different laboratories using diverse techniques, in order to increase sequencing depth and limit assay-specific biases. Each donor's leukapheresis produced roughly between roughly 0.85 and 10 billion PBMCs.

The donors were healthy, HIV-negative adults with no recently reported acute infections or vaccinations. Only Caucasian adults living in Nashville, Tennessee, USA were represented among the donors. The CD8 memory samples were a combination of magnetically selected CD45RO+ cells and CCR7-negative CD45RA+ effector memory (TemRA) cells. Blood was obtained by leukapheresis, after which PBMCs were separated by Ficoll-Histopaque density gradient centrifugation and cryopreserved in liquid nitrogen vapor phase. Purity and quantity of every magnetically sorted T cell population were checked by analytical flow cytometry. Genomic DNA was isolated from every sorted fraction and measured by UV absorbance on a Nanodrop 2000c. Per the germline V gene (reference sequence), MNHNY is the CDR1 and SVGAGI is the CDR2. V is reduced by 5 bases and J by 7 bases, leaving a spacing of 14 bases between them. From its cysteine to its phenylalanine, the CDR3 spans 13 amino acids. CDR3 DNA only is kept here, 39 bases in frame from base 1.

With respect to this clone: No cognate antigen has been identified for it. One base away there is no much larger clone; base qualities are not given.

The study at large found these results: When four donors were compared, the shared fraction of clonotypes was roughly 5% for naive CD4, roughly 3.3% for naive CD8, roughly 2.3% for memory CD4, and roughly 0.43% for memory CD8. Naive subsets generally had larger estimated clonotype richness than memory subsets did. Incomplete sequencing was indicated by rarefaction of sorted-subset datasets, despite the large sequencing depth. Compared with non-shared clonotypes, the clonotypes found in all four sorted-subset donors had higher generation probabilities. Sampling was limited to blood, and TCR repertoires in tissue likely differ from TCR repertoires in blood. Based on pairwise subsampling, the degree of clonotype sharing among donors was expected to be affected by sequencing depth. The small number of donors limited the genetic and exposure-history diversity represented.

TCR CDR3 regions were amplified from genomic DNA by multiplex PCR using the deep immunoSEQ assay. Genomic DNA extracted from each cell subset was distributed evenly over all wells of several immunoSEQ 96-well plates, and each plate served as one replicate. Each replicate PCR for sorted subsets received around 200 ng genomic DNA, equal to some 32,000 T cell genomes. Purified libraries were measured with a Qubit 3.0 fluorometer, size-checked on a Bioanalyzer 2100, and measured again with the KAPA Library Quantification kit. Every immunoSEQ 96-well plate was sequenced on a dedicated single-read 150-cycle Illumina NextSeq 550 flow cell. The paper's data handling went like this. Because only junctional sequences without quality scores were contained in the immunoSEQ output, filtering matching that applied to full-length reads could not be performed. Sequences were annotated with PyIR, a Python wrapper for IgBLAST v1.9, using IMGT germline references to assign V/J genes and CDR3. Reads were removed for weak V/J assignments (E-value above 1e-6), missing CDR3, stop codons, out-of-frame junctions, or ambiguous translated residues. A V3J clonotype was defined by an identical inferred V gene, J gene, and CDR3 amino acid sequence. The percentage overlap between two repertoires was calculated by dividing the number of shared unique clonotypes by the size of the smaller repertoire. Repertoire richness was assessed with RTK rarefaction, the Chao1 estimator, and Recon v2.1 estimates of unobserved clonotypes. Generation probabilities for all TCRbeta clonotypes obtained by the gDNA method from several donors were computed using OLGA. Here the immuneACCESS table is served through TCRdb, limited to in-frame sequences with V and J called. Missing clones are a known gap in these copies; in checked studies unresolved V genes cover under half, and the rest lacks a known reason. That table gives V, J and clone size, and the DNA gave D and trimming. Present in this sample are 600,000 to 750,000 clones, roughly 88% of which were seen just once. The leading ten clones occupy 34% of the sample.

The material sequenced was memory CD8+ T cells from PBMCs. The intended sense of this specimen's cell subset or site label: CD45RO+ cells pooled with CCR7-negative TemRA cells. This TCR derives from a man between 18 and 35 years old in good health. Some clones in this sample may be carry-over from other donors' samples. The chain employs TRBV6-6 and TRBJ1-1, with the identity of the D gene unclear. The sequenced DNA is TGTGCCAGCAGTCCTTACAGACGTAATGAAGCTTTCTTT. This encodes CASSPYRRNEAFF.